Each of the 32 T cell receptor beta chains below was sequenced from the same sample in a study of identical twins listed by TCRdb under 2016. The library was prepared using 5' RACE. The instrument given in TCRdb is Illumina HiSeq 2000. TCRdb cleaned the public reads at Q25 with fastp, built clones with MiXCR and kept in-frame beta chains. Every CDR3 protein is listed once, alongside the most common genes and DNA of its rows. The sample includes hundreds of thousands of distinct CDR3 sequences, with over 15% observed a single time. In total, the top ten clones hold about an eighth of the sample. The same sample was also used in a study of T cells expressing NK-cell markers.

Sample: PBMCs. The receptors originated from a woman between 18 and 29 years old in good health.

This rearrangement joins TRBV20-1 to TRBJ2-3, with TRBD2 matching over 7 bases. Germline V lookup: CDR1 DFQATT, CDR2 SNEGSKA (reference sequence). V gave up 4 bases and J gave up 8 bases; unmatched junction bases: 12. The CDR3 has 14 residues. The CDR3 loop is CSANLAGFEVTQYF. The CDR3 nucleotides are TGCAGTGCTAACTTAGCGGGCTTTGAGGTTACGCAGTATTTT.

This clonotype was detected only a few times. The V gene is TRBV20-1, the J gene TRBJ2-3, with no clear D. Germline V gives CDR1 DFQATT, CDR2 SNEGSKA (reference sequence). This CDR3 region has 12 residues. V shed 0 bases and J shed 10 bases, with 11 bases lying between them. The CDR3 sequence is CSARDSHRAQYF. The CDR3 region has the DNA TGCAGTGCTAGAGATAGTCATCGGGCGCAGTATTTT.

CDR3 region: CASRPPSGSPPEQFF. CDR3 nucleotide sequence: TGTGCCAGCAGGCCCCCGAGCGGGAGTCCCCCTGAGCAGTTCTTC. The rearrangement joins TRBV2 to TRBJ2-1, with 8 bases matching TRBD2. The CDR3 has 15 amino acids. Trimming at V came to 6 bases and at J to 9 bases, leaving 13 bases not matched to a gene. Germline CDR1 and CDR2: SNHLY and FYNNEI.

The chain uses TRBV3-1 and TRBJ1-2; 10 bases map to TRBD1. CDR1 LGHDT and CDR2 YNNKEL come from the germline V gene (reference sequence). V shed 3 bases and J 3 bases; nucleotides not matched to a gene: 4. This CDR3 has 15 residues. In DNA form, the CDR3 reads TGTGCCAGCAGCCACGACAGGGGGCTAGACTATGGCTACACCTTC. It yields the protein CASSHDRGLDYGYTF.

This clonotype was observed a few times. The chain is built from TRBV29-1 and TRBJ1-2; D is undetermined. The CDR3 totals 11 residues. CDR1 and CDR2 from the germline V gene are SQVTM and ANQGSEA. Trimming removed 6 bases at V and 3 bases at J, with 8 bases between. The CDR3 protein is CSVYKDYGYTF. In nucleotides, the CDR3 is TGCAGCGTATACAAGGACTATGGCTACACCTTC.

The V gene is TRBV20-1, the J gene TRBJ1-1; D perhaps matches TRBD1 (5 bases). V lost 3 bases and J 1 base, leaving 12 bases between the germline ends. Germline CDR1 is DFQATT and CDR2 is SNEGSKA (reference sequence). The CDR3 has 14 residues. In DNA, the CDR3 is TGCAGTGCTAGTGAGCGGGGGTCGAACACTGAAGCTTTCTTT. Protein sequence: CSASERGSNTEAFF.

This clonotype was seen a few times. The J gene is TRBJ2-7, the V gene TRBV5-1; unclear D gene. The CDR3 consists of 17 residues. The V gene lost 4 bases and the J gene lost 2 bases, with 22 bases spanning the gap. Per the germline V gene, CDR1 is SGHRS and CDR2 is YFSETQ. CDR3 loop: CASSTRLAGSLTYEQYF. DNA for the CDR3: TGCGCCAGCAGCACCCGTCTCGCAGGCTCCCTTACCTACGAGCAGTACTTC.

The genes are TRBV12-3 or TRBV12-4 and TRBJ1-1; 7 bases line up with TRBD1. After removal of 4 bases from V and 3 bases from J, the junction contained 8 bases not matched to a gene. This CDR3 is built from 15 residues. CDR3 in amino acids: CASSSHPGGDTEAFF. The CDR3 region has the DNA TGTGCCAGCAGTTCCCACCCAGGGGGGGACACTGAAGCTTTCTTT.

This clonotype came up many times. This chain connects TRBV12-3 or TRBV12-4 to TRBJ1-2; the D gene is possibly TRBD1 (6 bases). The V end lost 5 bases, the J end lost 6 bases, and 13 bases lay between the germline ends. CDR3 length: 13 residues. This CDR3 is CASSPLTGHGYTF. The CDR3 region has the DNA TGTGCCAGCAGTCCCCTCACAGGGCATGGCTACACCTTC.

This clonotype appeared many times. The gene calls are TRBV6-1 and TRBJ1-2; D gene ambiguous. The CDR3 loop spans 13 amino acids. The V gene lost 5 bases and the J gene lost 0 bases, with 7 bases spanning the gap. CDR1 is MNHNS, CDR2 SASEGT, per germline. The CDR3 region is CASSPGSNYGYTF. The CDR3 coding sequence is TGTGCCAGCAGTCCTGGATCTAACTATGGCTACACCTTC.

This clonotype has more than one count but fewer than ten. The chain recombines TRBV6-5 with TRBJ1-6; D is uncertain. CDR3 length: 14 residues. Between the trimmed V and J ends, which lost 4 bases and 8 bases, there was a span of 12 bases. CDR1 is MNHEY, CDR2 SVGAGI, per germline. The CDR3 nucleotides read TGTGCCAGCAGTTCCCGACCGCCTCATTCACCCCTCCACTTT. Encoded protein: CASSSRPPHSPLHF.

CDR3 sequence (DNA): TGCAGTGCCGGGGGGCTGAAGAATGAGCAGTTCTTC. Its protein product is CSAGGLKNEQFF. The chain employs TRBV20-1 and TRBJ2-1, with D perhaps matching TRBD2 (7 bases). Germline lookup yields CDR1 DFQATT and CDR2 SNEGSKA (reference sequence). The CDR3 runs 12 residues. V lost 6 bases and J 7 bases, leaving 13 bases between the germline ends.

The gene calls are TRBV4-2 and TRBJ2-1; 11 bases agree with TRBD2. Germline V gene sequence: CDR1 LGHNA, CDR2 YNFKEQ. J gave up 9 bases and V 2 bases, and 6 bases lay outside the gene matches. The length of the CDR3 is 15 residues. CDR3 loop: CASSQIAGGPVEQFF. The CDR3 DNA reads TGTGCCAGCAGCCAAATAGCGGGGGGGCCCGTTGAGCAGTTCTTC.

A few counts support this clonotype. V gene TRBV12-3 or TRBV12-4 combines with J gene TRBJ2-3; D not resolved. Trimming removed 10 bases from V and 4 bases from J, with 9 bases in between. This CDR3 contains 11 residues. CDR3 residues: CATELADTQYF. CDR3 bases: TGTGCCACCGAATTAGCAGATACGCAGTATTTT.

V gene TRBV25-1 combines with J gene TRBJ2-5; unclear D gene. This CDR3 is built from 13 residues. CDR1 MGHDK and CDR2 SYGVNS come from the germline V gene. V shed 3 bases and J shed 2 bases, with 7 bases lying between them. CDR3 in amino acids: CASSDYIQETQYF. For the CDR3, the DNA is TGTGCCAGCAGTGACTACATACAAGAGACCCAGTACTTC.

This chain joins TRBV6-1 and TRBJ2-7; TRBD2 aligns across 7 bases. The germline CDR1 and CDR2 sequences are MNHNS and SASEGT. The CDR3 is 13 amino acids. The V gene end was trimmed by 8 bases and the J gene end by 0 bases; junction bases not matched to a gene: 4. The CDR3 reads CASWRESSYEQYF. The CDR3 nucleotides read TGTGCCAGCTGGCGGGAGAGCTCCTACGAGCAGTACTTC.

This sequence joins TRBV10-3 and TRBJ2-2, with TRBD2 matching 11 bases. CDR1 and CDR2 from the germline V gene are ENHRY and SYGVKD. The CDR3 consists of 13 residues. The CDR3 is CSTSGANTGELFF. DNA of the CDR3: TGTTCGACTAGCGGGGCGAACACCGGGGAGCTGTTTTTT.

V usage is TRBV6-1 and J usage is TRBJ2-2, with D perhaps matching TRBD1 (6 bases). Between the trimmed V and J ends, which lost 7 bases and 2 bases, there was a span of 17 bases. The CDR3 consists of 16 residues. From germline, CDR1 is MNHNS and CDR2 SASEGT. CDR3 nucleotides: TGTGCCAGCACCCTTAGGGGGAACGACAACACCGGGGAGCTGTTTTTT. It codes for CASTLRGNDNTGELFF.

The chain's CDR3 is CASSTGPDYSGNTIYF. The CDR3 bases are TGCGCCAGCAGCACCGGACCGGACTACTCTGGAAACACCATATATTTT. This chain connects TRBV5-1 to TRBJ1-3, with unresolved D. V was pared by 4 bases and J by 0 bases, with 14 bases between. This CDR3 region has 16 residues. Germline V gene lookup returns CDR1 SGHRS and CDR2 YFSETQ.

The chain recombines TRBV12-3 or TRBV12-4 with TRBJ2-1; maybe TRBD1 (6 bases). This CDR3 comprises 14 residues. The V gene lost 3 bases and the J gene lost 7 bases, with 13 bases spanning the gap. The CDR3 protein is CASSFTAGQNEQFF. Written as DNA, the CDR3 is TGTGCCAGCAGTTTTACGGCAGGACAGAATGAGCAGTTCTTC.

This rearrangement joins TRBV20-1 to TRBJ2-3, with unresolved D. The CDR3 extends over 11 amino acids. V lost 1 base to trimming and J lost 7 bases, with 6 bases between them. The germline gives CDR1 DFQATT, CDR2 SNEGSKA (reference sequence). The CDR3 here is CSARAVNTQYF. CDR3 nucleotides: TGCAGTGCTAGAGCAGTAAATACGCAGTATTTT.

The rearrangement links TRBV3-1 to TRBJ2-1, with 10 positions matching TRBD1. The V and J ends lost 3 bases and 8 bases, in that order; junction bases with no gene match: 13. The CDR3 sequence is 17 residues long. Germline CDR1 is LGHDT and CDR2 is YNNKEL (reference sequence). The CDR3 region has the DNA TGTGCCAGCAGCCATGGGATACTCGGGACAGGGGAACATGAGCAGTTCTTC. Residues: CASSHGILGTGEHEQFF.

This clonotype has a handful of counts. At one of its ends the junction is not consistent with the germline gene, which may arise from a read error. The chain carries TRBV20-1 and TRBJ1-6, with TRBD1 matching 8 bases. The germline gives CDR1 DFQATT, CDR2 SNEGSKA (reference sequence). The CDR3 contains 15 residues. The CDR3 reads CSARDPGGSASPLHF. In DNA form, the CDR3 reads TGCAGCGCTAGGGACCCAGGGGGCAGCGCTTCACCCCTCCACTTT.

V and J are TRBV3-1 and TRBJ2-1, with 10 bases aligning to TRBD2. Germline lookup yields CDR1 LGHDT and CDR2 YNNKEL (reference sequence). The CDR3 is 16 amino acids. V dropped 4 bases and J dropped 4; count of bases not matched to a gene: 7. CDR3 nucleotides: TGTGCCAGCAGCCCATGGACTAGCGGAGATTACAATGAGCAGTTCTTC. Its translation: CASSPWTSGDYNEQFF.

This chain links TRBV29-1 with TRBJ2-7, with D tentatively TRBD1 (6 bases). The CDR3 runs to 13 residues. In germline, CDR1 is SQVTM, CDR2 ANQGSEA. The V end was cut by 4 bases, the J end by 0 bases, with 10 bases between. The CDR3 DNA reads as TGCAGCGTTGTAACAGGGATCTCCTACGAGCAGTACTTC. Protein: CSVVTGISYEQYF.

In this sample, this clonotype turned up a few times. The chain carries TRBV5-1 and TRBJ2-2, with a possible D match to TRBD1 (5 bases). V was trimmed by 6 bases and J by 0 bases, leaving 6 bases between them. The germline CDR1 and CDR2 sequences are SGHRS and YFSETQ. CDR3 length equals 13 residues. The CDR3 nucleotides read TGCGCCAGCAAGGGGACGAACACCGGGGAGCTGTTTTTT. It codes for CASKGTNTGELFF.

This sequence joins TRBV9 and TRBJ2-2; a weak D match, TRBD2 (5 bases). Germline V CDR1 and CDR2: SGDLS, YYNGEE. V lost 0 bases and J lost 2, with 8 bases in between. The CDR3 loop spans 15 amino acids. CDR3 sequence: CASSVARGNTGELFF. In DNA form, the CDR3 reads TGTGCCAGCAGCGTAGCTCGGGGAAACACCGGGGAGCTGTTTTTT.

The rearrangement uses TRBV7-9 and TRBJ2-7, with 7 nucleotides matching TRBD1. This CDR3 is 16 amino acids long. V lost 8 bases and J lost 3; bases outside the gene matches: 16. Per the germline V gene, CDR1 is SEHNR and CDR2 is FQNEAQ (reference sequence). CDR3: CASAFTGAQGNYEQYF. The CDR3 bases are TGTGCCAGCGCCTTTACAGGGGCCCAGGGAAACTACGAGCAGTACTTC.

The chain joins TRBV5-1 to TRBJ1-1, with D maybe TRBD1 (5 bases). CDR1 SGHRS and CDR2 YFSETQ come from the germline V gene. This CDR3 contains 12 residues. V lost 3 bases and J 6 bases, leaving 9 bases between the germline ends. The CDR3 DNA reads as TGCGCCAGCAGCTCAGGGATCTCTGAAGCTTTCTTT. Translated, it gives CASSSGISEAFF.

This clonotype was seen a handful of times. V gene TRBV12-3 or TRBV12-4 combines with J gene TRBJ2-7; 8 bases map to TRBD1. Trimming at V came to 5 bases and at J to 1 base, leaving 10 bases not matched to a gene. The CDR3 length is 16 residues. Here the CDR3 reads CASSLGDRRHSYEQYF. CDR3 bases: TGTGCCAGCAGTCTAGGGGACAGGCGCCATTCCTACGAGCAGTACTTC.

This clonotype has more than one count but fewer than ten. V usage is TRBV5-1 and J usage is TRBJ2-5, with D unclear. The CDR3 runs to 14 residues. Trimming stripped 4 bases from V and 2 bases from J, with 12 bases between. Germline values: CDR1 SGHRS, CDR2 YFSETQ. CDR3 protein: CASSPMDGQETQYF. The CDR3, as DNA: TGCGCCAGCAGCCCCATGGACGGACAAGAGACCCAGTACTTC.

This clonotype was seen only a few times. The rearrangement joins TRBV5-6 to TRBJ1-2; 7 bases agree with TRBD1. V was clipped by 5 bases and J by 2 bases; unmatched bases: 3. Looked up from germline, CDR1 is SGHDT and CDR2 is YYEEEE. The length of the CDR3 is 13 residues. The CDR3 DNA follows: TGTGCCAGCAGAAAGGGACAGAACTATGGCTACACCTTC. Protein: CASRKGQNYGYTF.